This TCR beta chain was identified during a study of cytomegalovirus exposure and HLA in healthy donors. CDR3 length: 16 residues. V lost 4 bases, J lost 5 bases, and 11 bases stayed unmatched. Germline-derived CDR1 and CDR2 are SNHLY and FYNNEI. Comments on this clone: Its antigen remains unidentified.

PCR was performed using 60 Vbeta and 13 Jbeta primers. This table comes from immunoSEQ multiplex PCR, and its TCRdb copy is limited to in-frame clones, with some not included. The sample carries around 140,000 clones, about two thirds recorded once. The study, taken as a whole, reports: In vitro, a few CMV-associated chains proved specific for CMV antigens. A later analysis revealed that TCR association rates differed between HLA loci, peaking at DRB1 and bottoming out at HLA-C. High specificity and sensitivity for cytomegalovirus status were reported for the classifier.

This receptor was identified in a woman aged 55-69 years in good health and CMV-seropositive. Source material: PBMCs. The chain couples TRBV2 to TRBJ1-1; 9 bases agree with TRBD1. The CDR3 is CASSADRGSRRTEAFF. DNA for the CDR3: TGTGCCAGCAGTGCTGACAGGGGGTCTCGAAGAACTGAAGCTTTCTTT.